The clone carrying this TCR beta chain was picked up a small number of times. Its cognate antigen is unknown. The sample belongs to a study of T cells after yellow fever vaccination. In the study overall: Each low-cell-number fraction was prepared by means of SMART-Seq v4 Ultra Low Input. Findings and caveats of the study: Shared CD4/CD8 clonotypes were a small share, likely from convergent recombination. Subsequent booster samples again held most clones from primary vaccination (96% CD4, about 85% CD8).

Trimming stripped 6 bases from V and 3 bases from J, with 14 bases between. CDR1 and CDR2 from the germline V gene are DFQATT and SNEGSKA (reference sequence). CDR3 length equals 14 residues. Template switching with 5'RACE generated the TCR cDNA and added a universal primer site and UMIs. TCRdb passed the 5' RACE reads through MiXCR, listing each CDR3 protein once. Of fewer than 450,000 distinct CDR3 sequences in the sample, 9.5% to 13% are singletons; the top ten hold roughly 18%. The source of this sequence is a man aged 18 to 29 who received the YFV17D yellow fever vaccine. V is TRBV20-1 and J is TRBJ1-4; tentative D call: TRBD1 (5 bases). The sequences come from PBMCs, collected on the day of the first yellow fever vaccination. The CDR3 DNA reads TGCAGTGCAACCCGGCGGGGGGCTAATGAAAAACTGTTTTTT. Its protein is CSATRRGANEKLFF.